This T cell receptor (beta chain) comes out of a study of response to subunit inactivated influenza vaccine. General study results and limits: That few new T cells are recruited by each seasonal influenza vaccination was the authors' suggestion.

TCRdb re-called the RT-PCR reads with MiXCR, one entry per CDR3 protein. Among some 850,000 distinct CDR3 sequences listed, around 20% were seen once. As for this clonotype: The antigen is not known. The germline gene is not matched at one end of the junction; a read error may be the cause.

CDR3 size: 13 residues. Germline assignment: CDR1 DFQATT and CDR2 SNEGSKA (reference sequence). The clonotype was recovered from a man aged 50-59 years who received an inactivated influenza vaccine. The specimen was PBMCs from blood, collected roughly 5 days after vaccination. The chain links TRBV20-1 to TRBJ2-1; 7 bases are a match to TRBD2. CDR3 protein: CSAREAGRGEQFF. CDR3 coding DNA: TGCAGTGCAAGAGAGGCAGGGCGGGGGGAGCAGTTCTTC.